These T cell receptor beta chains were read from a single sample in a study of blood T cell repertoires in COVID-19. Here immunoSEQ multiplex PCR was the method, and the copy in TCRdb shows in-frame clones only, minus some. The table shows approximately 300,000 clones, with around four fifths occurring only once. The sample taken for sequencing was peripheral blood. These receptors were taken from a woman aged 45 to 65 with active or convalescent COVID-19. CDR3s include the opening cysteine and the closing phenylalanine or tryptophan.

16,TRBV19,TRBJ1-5,CASSRTGIRSNQPQHF
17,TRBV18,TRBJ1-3,CASSPGQGKSSGNTIYF
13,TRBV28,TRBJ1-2,CASSFRSFYGYTF
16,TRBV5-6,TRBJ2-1,CASSLTGTIISGEQFF
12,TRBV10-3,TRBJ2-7,CAIRSGYYEQYF
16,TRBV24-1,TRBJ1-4,CATSDARQGGNEKLFF
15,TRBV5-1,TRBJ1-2,CASSLLSGVINGYTF
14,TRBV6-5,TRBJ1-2,CASGTGGHIYGYTF
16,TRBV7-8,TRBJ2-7,CASTKLGGLAPHEQYF
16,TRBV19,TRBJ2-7,CASSRTGTGYSYEQYF
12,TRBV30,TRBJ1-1,CAWSGAETEAFF
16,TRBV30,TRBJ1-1,CAWSGQLSGLYTEAFF
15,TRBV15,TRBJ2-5,CATSRDGNRVETQYF
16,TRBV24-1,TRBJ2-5,CATSLGGGRIKETQYF
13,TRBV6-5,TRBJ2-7,CATTKAGAYEQYF
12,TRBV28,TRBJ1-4,CASKGVNEKLFF
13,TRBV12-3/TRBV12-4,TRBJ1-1,CASIAARNTEAFF
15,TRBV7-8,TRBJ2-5,CASSWDRGSQETQYF
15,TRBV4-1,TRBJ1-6,CASSQQQGGYSPLHF
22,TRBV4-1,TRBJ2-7,CASSPIPRMTSGRAGVLYEQYF
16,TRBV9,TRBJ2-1,CASGPFSGSSYNEQFF
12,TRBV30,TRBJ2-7,CAWVRGSYEQYF
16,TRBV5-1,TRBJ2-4,CASSLGLAGGQNIQYF
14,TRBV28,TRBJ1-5,CASSLGAGDQPQHF
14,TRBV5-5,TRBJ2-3,CASSSSSYTDTQYF
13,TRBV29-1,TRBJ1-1,CSVRDGVNTEAFF
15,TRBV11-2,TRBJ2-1,CASSLGAGAYNEQFF
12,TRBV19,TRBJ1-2,CASNRGDYGYTF
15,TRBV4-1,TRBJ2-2,CASSQGSGSTGELFF
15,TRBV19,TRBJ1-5,CASSQQGASNQPQHF
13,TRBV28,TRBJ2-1,CASSFRLDNEQFF